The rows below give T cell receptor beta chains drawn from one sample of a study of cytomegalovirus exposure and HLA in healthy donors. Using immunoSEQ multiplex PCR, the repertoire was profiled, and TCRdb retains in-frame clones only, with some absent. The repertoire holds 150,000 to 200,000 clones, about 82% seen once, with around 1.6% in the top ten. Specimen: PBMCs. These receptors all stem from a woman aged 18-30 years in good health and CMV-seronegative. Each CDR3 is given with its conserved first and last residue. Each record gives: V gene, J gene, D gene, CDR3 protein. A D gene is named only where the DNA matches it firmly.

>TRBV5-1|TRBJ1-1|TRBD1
CASSSRTGENTEAFF
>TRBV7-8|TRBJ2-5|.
CASSSLRVQETQYF
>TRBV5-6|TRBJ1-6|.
CASSSGYNSPLHF
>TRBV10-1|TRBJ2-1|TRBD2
CASSEVGLAGNNEQFF
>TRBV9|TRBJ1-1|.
CASNKQGYPYEGSEAFF
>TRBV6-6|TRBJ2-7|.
CATSQNREGEQYF
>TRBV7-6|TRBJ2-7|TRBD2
CASSLRGSGSSYEQYF
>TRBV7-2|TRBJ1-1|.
CASTLLVEQDMNTEAFF
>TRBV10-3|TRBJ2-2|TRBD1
CAISTLGTRQGDTGELFF
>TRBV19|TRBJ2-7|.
CASSIGKPYEQYF
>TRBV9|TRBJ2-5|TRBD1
CASSIRTGGGTQYF
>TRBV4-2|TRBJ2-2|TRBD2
CASSARGTANTGELFF
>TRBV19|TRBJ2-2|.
CASSIQVTSFAGELFF
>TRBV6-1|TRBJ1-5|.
CASSEGGAPQPQHF
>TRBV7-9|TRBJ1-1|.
CASKNRLNTEAFF
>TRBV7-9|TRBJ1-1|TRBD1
CASSSPRQGFGAEAFF
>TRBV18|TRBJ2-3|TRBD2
CASSRTSGSTDTQYF
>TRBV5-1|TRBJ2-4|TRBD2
CASSTSGGLAKNIQYF
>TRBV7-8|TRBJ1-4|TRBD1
CASSRTGINEKLFF
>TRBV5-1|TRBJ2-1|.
CASSQGITNEQFF
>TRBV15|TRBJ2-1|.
CATRWGGEGQFF
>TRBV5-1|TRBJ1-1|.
CASSLGTANTEAFF
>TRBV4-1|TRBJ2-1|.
CASSPTGTQGEQFF
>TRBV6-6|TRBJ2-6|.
CASERANVLTF
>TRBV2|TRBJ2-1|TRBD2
CASSVRASGPSSYNEQFF
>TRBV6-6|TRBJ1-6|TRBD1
CASDDRGPQSESPLHF
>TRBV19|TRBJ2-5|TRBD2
CASTQLAGAGETQYF
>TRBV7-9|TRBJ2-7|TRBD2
CASSSETSGYYEQYF
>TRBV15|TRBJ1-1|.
CATSPRGVDTEAFF
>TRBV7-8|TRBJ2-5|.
CASSEQGGGETQYF
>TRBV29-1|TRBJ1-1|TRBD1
CSVGYQGDTEAFF
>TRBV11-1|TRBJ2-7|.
CASSLGLETEQYF
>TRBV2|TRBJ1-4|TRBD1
CASSGQGIVGKLFF
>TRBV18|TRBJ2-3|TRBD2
CATNGASGRTDTQYF
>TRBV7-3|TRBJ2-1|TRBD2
CASSDPQGRGALREQFF
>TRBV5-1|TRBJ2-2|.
CASSFPIGTGELFF
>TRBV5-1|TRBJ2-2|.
CASSSGLPSTGELFF
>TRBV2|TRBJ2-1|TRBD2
CASTLQASGGLGDNEQFF
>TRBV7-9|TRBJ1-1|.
CASSLKGGKNTEAFF
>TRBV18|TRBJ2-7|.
CASSPQTRTAEQYF
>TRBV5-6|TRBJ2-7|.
CASSTRVGVFSEQYF
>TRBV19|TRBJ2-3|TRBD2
CASSRGLAGGTRTDTQYF
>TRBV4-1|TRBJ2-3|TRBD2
CASSQVSAGGRSTDTQYF
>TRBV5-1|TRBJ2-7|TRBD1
CASSLLGTGVYEQYF
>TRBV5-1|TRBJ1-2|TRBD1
CASSPDREYGYTF
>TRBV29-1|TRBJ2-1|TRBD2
CSVLAGYSYNEQFF